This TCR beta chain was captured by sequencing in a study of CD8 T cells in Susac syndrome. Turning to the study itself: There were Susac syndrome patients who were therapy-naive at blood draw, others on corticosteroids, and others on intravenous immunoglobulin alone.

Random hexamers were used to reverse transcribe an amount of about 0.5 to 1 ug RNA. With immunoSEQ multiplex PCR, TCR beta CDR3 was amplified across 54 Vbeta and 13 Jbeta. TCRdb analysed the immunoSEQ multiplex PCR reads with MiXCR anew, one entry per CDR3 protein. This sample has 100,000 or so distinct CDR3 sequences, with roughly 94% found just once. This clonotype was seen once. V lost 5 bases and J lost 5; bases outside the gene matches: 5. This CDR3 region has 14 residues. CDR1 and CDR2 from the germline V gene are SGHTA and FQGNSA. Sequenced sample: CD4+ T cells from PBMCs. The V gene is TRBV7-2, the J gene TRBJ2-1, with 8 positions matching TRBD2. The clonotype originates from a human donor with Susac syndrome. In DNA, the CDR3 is TGTGCCAGCAGCCCTAGGACTAGCAACAATGAGCAGTTCTTC. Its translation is CASSPRTSNNEQFF. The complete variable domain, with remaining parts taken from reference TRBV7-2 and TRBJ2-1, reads GAGVSQSPSNKVTEKGKDVELRCDPISGHTALYWYRQSLGQGLEFLIYFQGNSAPDKSGLPSDRFSAERTGGSVSTLTIQRTQQEDSAVYLCASSPRTSNNEQFFGPGTRLTVL.